The entry below gives a single T cell receptor (beta chain) sequence along with its context. From germline, CDR1 is SGHNT and CDR2 YYREEE (reference sequence). The V gene end was trimmed by 4 bases and the J gene end by 3 bases; junction bases not matched to a gene: 2. CDR3 length: 13 amino acids. As handled by the study authors: Amplifying reference gene primers gave estimates of nucleated cell counts. Clones were sequenced by immunoSEQ multiplex PCR, and TCRdb holds only the in-frame ones, with some missing. The DNA was the basis for D and trimming; V, J and clone size are from that table. The table records 200,000 or so clones, roughly 84% of them present only once. This sample was included in a study of blood T cell repertoires in COVID-19. Study-level background: COVID-19 samples from acute and convalescent phases originated in the United States, Italy and Spain. PBMCs, B-cell-depleted T cells, or T cells were the source of the cDNA or gDNA that made up the material.

Sequenced sample: peripheral blood. The gene calls are TRBV5-4 and TRBJ2-3, with 7 bases lining up with TRBD1. This clonotype was sampled from a woman aged 40 to 50 who had recovered from COVID-19. The CDR3 nucleotides are TGTGCCAGCAGCGAGGGACAGACAGATACGCAGTATTTT. Protein product: CASSEGQTDTQYF.